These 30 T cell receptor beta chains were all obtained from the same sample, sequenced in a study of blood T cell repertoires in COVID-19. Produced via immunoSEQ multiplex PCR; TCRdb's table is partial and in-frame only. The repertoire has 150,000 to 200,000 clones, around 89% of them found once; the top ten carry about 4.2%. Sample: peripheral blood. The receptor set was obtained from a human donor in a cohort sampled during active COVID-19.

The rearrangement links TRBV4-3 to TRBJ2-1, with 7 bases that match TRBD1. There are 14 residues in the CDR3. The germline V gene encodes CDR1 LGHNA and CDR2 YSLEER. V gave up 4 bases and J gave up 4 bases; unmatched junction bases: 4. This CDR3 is CASSPETGYNEQFF. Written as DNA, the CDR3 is TGCGCCAGCAGCCCAGAGACAGGGTACAATGAGCAGTTCTTC.

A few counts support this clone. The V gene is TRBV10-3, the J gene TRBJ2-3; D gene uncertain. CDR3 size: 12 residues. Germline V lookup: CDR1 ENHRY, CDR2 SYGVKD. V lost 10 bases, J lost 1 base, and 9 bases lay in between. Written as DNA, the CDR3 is TGTGCCACCCGGAGCGGCACAGATACGCAGTATTTT. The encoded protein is CATRSGTDTQYF.

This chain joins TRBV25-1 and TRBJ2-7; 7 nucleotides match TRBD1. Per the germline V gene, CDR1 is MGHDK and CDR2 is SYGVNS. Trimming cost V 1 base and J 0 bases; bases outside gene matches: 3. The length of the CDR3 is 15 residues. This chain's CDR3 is CASSESTGSSYEQYF. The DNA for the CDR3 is TGTGCCAGCAGTGAATCGACAGGGAGCTCCTACGAGCAGTACTTC.

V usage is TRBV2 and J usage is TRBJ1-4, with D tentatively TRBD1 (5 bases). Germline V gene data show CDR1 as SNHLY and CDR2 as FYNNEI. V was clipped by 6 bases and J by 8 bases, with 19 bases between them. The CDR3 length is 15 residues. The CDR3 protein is CASRGRDSLGEKLFF. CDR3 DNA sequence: TGTGCCAGCAGGGGGAGGGACTCACTGGGGGAAAAACTGTTTTTT.

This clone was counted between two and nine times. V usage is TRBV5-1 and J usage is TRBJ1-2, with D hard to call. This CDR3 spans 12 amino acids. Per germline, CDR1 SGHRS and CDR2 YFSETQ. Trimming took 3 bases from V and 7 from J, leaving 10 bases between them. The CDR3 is CASSSSRVGYTF. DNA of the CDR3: TGCGCCAGCAGCTCGTCGAGGGTTGGCTACACCTTC.

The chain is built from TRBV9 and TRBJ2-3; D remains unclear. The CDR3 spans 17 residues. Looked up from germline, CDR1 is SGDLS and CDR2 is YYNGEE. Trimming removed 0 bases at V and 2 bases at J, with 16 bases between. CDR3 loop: CASSVDGGVGSTDTQYF. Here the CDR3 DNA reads TGTGCCAGCAGCGTAGACGGTGGAGTAGGATCCACAGATACGCAGTATTTT.

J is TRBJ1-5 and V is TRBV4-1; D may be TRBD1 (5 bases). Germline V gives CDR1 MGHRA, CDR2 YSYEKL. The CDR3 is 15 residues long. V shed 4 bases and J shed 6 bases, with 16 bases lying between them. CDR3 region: CASSPEVQQGQPQHF. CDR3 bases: TGCGCCAGCAGCCCGGAAGTGCAGCAGGGTCAGCCCCAGCATTTT.

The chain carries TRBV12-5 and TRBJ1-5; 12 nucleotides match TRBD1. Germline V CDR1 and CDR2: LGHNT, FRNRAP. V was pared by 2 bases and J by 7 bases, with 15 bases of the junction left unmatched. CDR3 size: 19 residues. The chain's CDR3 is CASGLPTGPGTGGGQPQHF. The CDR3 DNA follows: TGTGCTAGTGGTTTGCCAACAGGTCCCGGGACAGGGGGCGGGCAGCCCCAGCATTTT.

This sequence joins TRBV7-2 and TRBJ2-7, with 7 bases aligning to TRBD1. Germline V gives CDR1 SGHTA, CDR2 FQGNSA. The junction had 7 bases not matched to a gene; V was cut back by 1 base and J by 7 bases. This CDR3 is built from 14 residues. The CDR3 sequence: CASSLGGGPLEQYF. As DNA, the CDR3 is TGTGCCAGCAGCTTAGGAGGGGGCCCGCTGGAGCAGTACTTC. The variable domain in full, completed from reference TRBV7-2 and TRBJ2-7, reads GAGVSQSPSNKVTEKGKDVELRCDPISGHTALYWYRQSLGQGLEFLIYFQGNSAPDKSGLPSDRFSAERTGGSVSTLTIQRTQQEDSAVYLCASSLGGGPLEQYFGPGTRLTVT.

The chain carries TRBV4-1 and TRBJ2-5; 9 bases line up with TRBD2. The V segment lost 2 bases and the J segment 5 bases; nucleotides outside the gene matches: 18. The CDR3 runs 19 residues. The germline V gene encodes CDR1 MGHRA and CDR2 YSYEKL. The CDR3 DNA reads TGCGCCAGCAGCCAATTTCGGAATAATCGGCGGGGGGGCGAGGAGACCCAGTACTTC. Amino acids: CASSQFRNNRRGGEETQYF.

CDR3 DNA sequence: TGTGCCAGCACCCCGGGGACTAGCGGGAGTGTGGATACGCAGTATTTT. Translated, it gives CASTPGTSGSVDTQYF. The chain links TRBV5-4 to TRBJ2-3; TRBD2 aligns across 14 bases. The junction had 9 bases not matched to a gene; V was cut back by 6 bases and J by 6 bases. CDR1 and CDR2 (germline): SGHNT, YYREEE (reference sequence). The CDR3 is 16 residues long.

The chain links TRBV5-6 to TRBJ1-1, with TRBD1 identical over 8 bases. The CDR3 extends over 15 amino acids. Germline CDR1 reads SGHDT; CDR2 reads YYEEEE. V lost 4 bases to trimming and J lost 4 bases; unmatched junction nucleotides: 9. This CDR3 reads CASSAGQGLGTEAFF. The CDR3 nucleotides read TGTGCCAGCAGCGCCGGACAGGGTTTGGGCACTGAAGCTTTCTTT. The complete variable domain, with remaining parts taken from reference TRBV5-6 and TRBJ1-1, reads DAGVTQSPTHLIKTRGQQVTLRCSPKSGHDTVSWYQQALGQGPQFIFQYYEEEERQRGNFPDRFSGHQFPNYSSELNVNALLLGDSALYLCASSAGQGLGTEAFFGQGTRLTVV.

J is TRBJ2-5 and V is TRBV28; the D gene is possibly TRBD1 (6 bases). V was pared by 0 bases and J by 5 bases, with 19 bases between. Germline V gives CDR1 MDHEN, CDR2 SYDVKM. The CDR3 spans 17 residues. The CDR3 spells CASSLWVRQVGMETQYF. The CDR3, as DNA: TGTGCCAGCAGTTTATGGGTTCGACAGGTGGGGATGGAGACCCAGTACTTC.

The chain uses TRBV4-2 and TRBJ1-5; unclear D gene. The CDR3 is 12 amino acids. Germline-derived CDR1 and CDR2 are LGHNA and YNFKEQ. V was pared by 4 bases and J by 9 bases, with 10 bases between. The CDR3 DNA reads TGTGCCAGCAGCCTGGGCGTCGGGCCCCAGCATTTT. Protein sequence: CASSLGVGPQHF.

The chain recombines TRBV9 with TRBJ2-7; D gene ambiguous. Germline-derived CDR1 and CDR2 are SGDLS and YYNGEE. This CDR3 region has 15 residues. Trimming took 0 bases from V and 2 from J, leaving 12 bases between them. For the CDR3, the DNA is TGTGCCAGCAGCGTAGGCACTAAAGCCACCTACGAGCAGTACTTC. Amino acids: CASSVGTKATYEQYF.

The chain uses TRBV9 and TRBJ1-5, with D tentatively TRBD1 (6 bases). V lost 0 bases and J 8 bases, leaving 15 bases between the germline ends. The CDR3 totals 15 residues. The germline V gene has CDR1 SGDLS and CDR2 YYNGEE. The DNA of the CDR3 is TGTGCCAGCAGCGTAGGAGCAACAGGGAGCGAGCCCCAGCATTTT. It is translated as CASSVGATGSEPQHF.

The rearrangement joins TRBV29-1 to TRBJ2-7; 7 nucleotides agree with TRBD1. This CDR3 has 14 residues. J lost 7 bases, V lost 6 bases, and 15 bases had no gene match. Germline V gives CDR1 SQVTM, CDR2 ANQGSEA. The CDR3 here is CSVGLDRPPGEQYF. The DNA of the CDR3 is TGCAGCGTCGGACTGGACAGGCCGCCGGGAGAGCAGTACTTC.

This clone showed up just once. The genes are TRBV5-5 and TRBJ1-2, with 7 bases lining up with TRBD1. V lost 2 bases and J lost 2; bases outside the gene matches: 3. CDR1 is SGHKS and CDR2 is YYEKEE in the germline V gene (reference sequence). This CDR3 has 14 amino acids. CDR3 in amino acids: CASSFPGQNYGYTF. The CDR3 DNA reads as TGTGCCAGCAGCTTTCCGGGACAGAACTATGGCTACACCTTC. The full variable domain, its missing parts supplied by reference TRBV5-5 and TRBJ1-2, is DAGVTQSPTHLIKTRGQQVTLRCSPISGHKSVSWYQQVLGQGPQFIFQYYEKEERGRGNFPDRFSARQFPNYSSELNVNALLLGDSALYLCASSFPGQNYGYTFGSGTRLTVV.

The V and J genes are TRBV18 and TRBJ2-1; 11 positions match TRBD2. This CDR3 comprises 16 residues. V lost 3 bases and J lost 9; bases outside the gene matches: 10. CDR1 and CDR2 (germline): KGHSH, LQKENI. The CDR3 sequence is CASSPYSGGADGEQFF. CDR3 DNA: TGTGCCAGCTCACCCTATAGCGGGGGGGCCGACGGTGAGCAGTTCTTC.

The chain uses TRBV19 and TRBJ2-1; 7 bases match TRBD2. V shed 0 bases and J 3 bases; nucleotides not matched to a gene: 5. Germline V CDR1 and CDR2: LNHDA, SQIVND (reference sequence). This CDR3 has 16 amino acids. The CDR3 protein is CASSIEGDYLYNEQFF. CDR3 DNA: TGTGCCAGTAGTATAGAAGGGGACTACCTCTACAATGAGCAGTTCTTC.

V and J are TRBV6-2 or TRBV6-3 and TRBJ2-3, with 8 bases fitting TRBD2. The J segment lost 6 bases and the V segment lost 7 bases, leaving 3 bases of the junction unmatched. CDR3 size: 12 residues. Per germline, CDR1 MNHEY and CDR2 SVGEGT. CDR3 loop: CASTPGGDTQYF. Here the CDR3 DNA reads TGTGCCAGCACCCCGGGGGGGGATACGCAGTATTTT.

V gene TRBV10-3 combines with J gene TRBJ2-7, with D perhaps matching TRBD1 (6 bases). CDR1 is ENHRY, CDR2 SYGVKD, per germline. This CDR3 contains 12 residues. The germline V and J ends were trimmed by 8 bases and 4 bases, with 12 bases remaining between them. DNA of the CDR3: TGTGCCATCGGGACAATGGTGTACGAGCAGTACTTC. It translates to CAIGTMVYEQYF.

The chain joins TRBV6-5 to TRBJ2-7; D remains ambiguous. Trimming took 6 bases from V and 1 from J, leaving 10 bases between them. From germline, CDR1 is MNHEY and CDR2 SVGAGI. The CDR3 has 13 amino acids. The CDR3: CASSRLGSYEQYF. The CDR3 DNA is TGTGCCAGCAGCCGTCTCGGTTCCTACGAGCAGTACTTC.

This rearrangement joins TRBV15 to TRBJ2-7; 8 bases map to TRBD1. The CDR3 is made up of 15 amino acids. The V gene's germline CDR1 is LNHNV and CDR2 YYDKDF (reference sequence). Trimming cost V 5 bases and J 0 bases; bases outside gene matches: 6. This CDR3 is CATSGGTGSSYEQYF. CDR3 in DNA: TGTGCCACCAGCGGCGGGACAGGCAGCTCCTACGAGCAGTACTTC.

This CDR3 is CASSSPQGGYGYTF. CDR3 DNA: TGTGCCAGTAGTTCCCCTCAGGGAGGCTATGGCTACACCTTC. The chain recombines TRBV19 with TRBJ1-2; D may be TRBD1 (5 bases). This CDR3 is built from 14 residues. CDR1 is LNHDA, CDR2 SQIVND, per germline (reference sequence). V was clipped by 5 bases and J by 4 bases, with 14 bases between them.

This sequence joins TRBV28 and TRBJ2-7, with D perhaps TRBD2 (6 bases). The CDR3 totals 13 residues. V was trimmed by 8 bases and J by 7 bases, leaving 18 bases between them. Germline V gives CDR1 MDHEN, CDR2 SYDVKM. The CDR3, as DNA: TGTGCCAGCGCCTCCCTCGGGAGTCAAGAGCAGTACTTC. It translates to CASASLGSQEQYF.

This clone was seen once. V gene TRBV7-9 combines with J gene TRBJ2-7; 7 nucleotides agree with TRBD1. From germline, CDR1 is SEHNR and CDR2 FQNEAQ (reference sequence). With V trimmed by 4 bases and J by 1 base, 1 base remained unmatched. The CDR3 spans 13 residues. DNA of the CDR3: TGTGCCAGCAGCTGGGGACAGTCCTACGAGCAGTACTTC. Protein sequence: CASSWGQSYEQYF. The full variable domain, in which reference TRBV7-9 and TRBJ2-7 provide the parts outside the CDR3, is DTGVSQNPRHKITKRGQNVTFRCDPISEHNRLYWYRQTLGQGPEFLTYFQNEAQLEKSRLLSDRFSAERPKGSFSTLEIQRTEQGDSAMYLCASSWGQSYEQYFGPGTRLTVT.

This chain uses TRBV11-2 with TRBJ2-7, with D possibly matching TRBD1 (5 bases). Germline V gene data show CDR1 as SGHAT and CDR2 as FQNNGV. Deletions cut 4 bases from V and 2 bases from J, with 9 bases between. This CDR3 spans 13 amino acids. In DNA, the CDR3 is TGTGCCAGCAGCTACGACAGTACCTACGAGCAGTACTTC. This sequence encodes CASSYDSTYEQYF.

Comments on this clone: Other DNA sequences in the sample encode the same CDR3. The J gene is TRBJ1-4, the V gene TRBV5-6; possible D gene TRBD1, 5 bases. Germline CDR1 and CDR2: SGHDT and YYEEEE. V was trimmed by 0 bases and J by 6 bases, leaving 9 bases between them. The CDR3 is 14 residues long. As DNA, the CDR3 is TGTGCCAGCAGCTTGGTTGGGGCTGATGAAAAACTGTTTTTT. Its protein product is CASSLVGADEKLFF.

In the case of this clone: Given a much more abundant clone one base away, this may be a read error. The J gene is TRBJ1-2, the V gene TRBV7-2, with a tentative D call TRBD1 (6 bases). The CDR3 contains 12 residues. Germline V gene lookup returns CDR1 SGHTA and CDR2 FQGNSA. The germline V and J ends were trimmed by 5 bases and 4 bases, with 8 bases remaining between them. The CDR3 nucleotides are TGTGCCAGCAGCCCCAGGGGCTATGGCTACACCTTC. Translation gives CASSPRGYGYTF. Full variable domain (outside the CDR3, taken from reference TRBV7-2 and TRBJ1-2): GAGVSQSPSNKVTEKGKDVELRCDPISGHTALYWYRQSLGQGLEFLIYFQGNSAPDKSGLPSDRFSAERTGGSVSTLTIQRTQQEDSAVYLCASSPRGYGYTFGSGTRLTVV.